The 30 T cell receptor beta chains below all came from one sample that was sequenced in a study of control samples from healthy donors and cancer patients. Assay used: immunoSEQ multiplex PCR; TCRdb lists only in-frame clones, some missing. The repertoire has over 100,000 clones, approximately 88% of them found once; the top ten carry about 3.2%. The sequenced material came from blood. These receptors were obtained from a man aged 35 to 55 in good health.

The rearrangement joins TRBV10-2 to TRBJ2-7, with 10 bases aligning to TRBD1. Per the germline V gene, CDR1 is WSHSY and CDR2 is SAAADI. The CDR3 runs to 15 residues. V shed 4 bases, J shed 6 bases, and the junction held 9 bases outside the gene matches. CDR3 DNA: TGCGCCAGCAGTGGAAGGACAGGGGGTAATTCCGAGCAGTACTTC. This sequence encodes CASSGRTGGNSEQYF.

V gene TRBV4-3 combines with J gene TRBJ2-7; no definite D call. The CDR3 sequence is 15 residues long. Looked up from germline, CDR1 is LGHNA and CDR2 is YSLEER. V lost 0 bases and J lost 0, with 9 bases in between. Written as DNA, the CDR3 is TGCGCCAGCAGCCAAGATCTAGGAGACTCCTACGAGCAGTACTTC. Amino acid sequence: CASSQDLGDSYEQYF.

The chain combines TRBV9 with TRBJ1-1, with TRBD1 matching 7 bases. After removal of 2 bases from V and 4 bases from J, the junction contained 5 bases not matched to a gene. The CDR3 is 14 residues long. Germline V gene sequence: CDR1 SGDLS, CDR2 YYNGEE. The CDR3 bases are TGTGCCAGCAGCGTGGAGGGGGCAAGCACTGAAGCTTTCTTT. Its protein is CASSVEGASTEAFF.

The rearrangement uses TRBV19 and TRBJ2-7, with 9 positions matching TRBD1. The V segment lost 5 bases and the J segment 5 bases; nucleotides outside the gene matches: 7. The CDR3 runs to 14 residues. CDR1 and CDR2 from the germline V gene are LNHDA and SQIVND (reference sequence). The DNA for the CDR3 is TGTGCCAGTAGTCCCCGGACAGGGGATCACGAGCAGTACTTC. It translates to CASSPRTGDHEQYF.

The chain links TRBV19 to TRBJ1-2; D call uncertain. Germline V lookup: CDR1 LNHDA, CDR2 SQIVND (reference sequence). Trimming left V 5 bases short and J 1 base short, with 8 bases between. The length of the CDR3 is 13 residues. CDR3 nucleotides: TGTGCCAGTAGTCACACGCATAACTATGGCTACACCTTC. As protein: CASSHTHNYGYTF.

This chain uses TRBV6-2 or TRBV6-3 with TRBJ1-5; no reliable D call. The germline V gene has CDR1 MNHEY and CDR2 SVGEGT. This CDR3 is built from 18 residues. The V end lost 2 bases, the J end lost 5 bases, and 22 bases lay between the germline ends. CDR3: CASSYQPGDVRSYQPQHF. CDR3 in DNA: TGTGCCAGCAGTTACCAACCCGGGGATGTTAGGAGCTATCAGCCCCAGCATTTT.

Only one count was recorded for this clone. J is TRBJ1-3 and V is TRBV3-1 (or the pseudogene TRBV3-2); no clear D. This CDR3 contains 13 residues. V was cut by 4 bases and J by 3 bases, with 7 bases left in between. Per the germline V gene, CDR1 is LGHDT and CDR2 is YNNKEL (reference sequence). The CDR3: CASSPDFGNTIYF. For the CDR3, the DNA is TGTGCCAGCAGCCCCGACTTTGGAAACACCATATATTTT.

This clone was seen only a few times. In nucleotides, the CDR3 is TGTGCCACCGGGGGAGGGCCAGATACGCAGTATTTT. Translation: CATGGGPDTQYF. This sequence joins TRBV24-1 and TRBJ2-3; 7 nucleotides line up with TRBD2. Trimming removed 9 bases from V and 4 bases from J; junction bases left unmatched: 3. Germline V lookup: CDR1 KGHDR, CDR2 SFDVKD. The CDR3 contains 12 residues.

The chain links TRBV30 to TRBJ1-1; maybe TRBD1 (6 bases). Germline values: CDR1 GTSNPN, CDR2 SVGIG (reference sequence). The ends were cut back, 3 bases at V and 1 base at J, with 15 bases in the middle. The CDR3 extends over 15 amino acids. This CDR3 reads CAWSATTGRNTEAFF. The CDR3 coding sequence is TGTGCCTGGAGCGCGACGACAGGTAGGAACACTGAAGCTTTCTTT.

The chain links TRBV7-3 to TRBJ2-5, with 7 bases lining up with TRBD1. Germline CDR1 and CDR2: SGHTA and FQGTGA. The V segment lost 5 bases and the J segment 1 base; nucleotides outside the gene matches: 4. There are 14 residues in the CDR3. The CDR3 here is CASSQTGTQETQYF. DNA for the CDR3: TGTGCCAGCAGCCAGACAGGGACCCAAGAGACCCAGTACTTC. Based on the CDR3 plus reference TRBV7-3 and TRBJ2-5, the full variable domain is GAGVSQTPSNKVTEKGKYVELRCDPISGHTALYWYRQSLGQGPEFLIYFQGTGAADDSGLPNDRFFAVRPEGSVSTLKIQRTERGDSAVYLCASSQTGTQETQYFGPGTRLLVL.

The chain recombines TRBV21-1 with TRBJ1-2; the DNA was not compared with TRBD1, the D call given in the table. TRBV21-1 is tagged as a pseudogene. This CDR3 contains 15 residues. CDR3 in DNA: TGTGCCAGCAGCAATCTAGGGGGTCCTGACTATGGCTACACCTTC. Translated: CASSNLGGPDYGYTF.

V usage is TRBV5-1 and J usage is TRBJ2-3; TRBD1 aligns across 7 bases. CDR1 SGHRS and CDR2 YFSETQ come from the germline V gene. V trimming: 2 bases; J trimming: 7 bases; junction bases outside the gene matches: 19. The CDR3 contains 18 residues. The CDR3 region has the DNA TGCGCCAGCAGCTTCCTCGGGACAGCCGGTAATTCACAGAATACGCAGTATTTT. Translating gives CASSFLGTAGNSQNTQYF.

This clone was observed a single time. The chain links TRBV6-1 to TRBJ2-2, with 9 bases identical to TRBD2. Germline V lookup: CDR1 MNHNS, CDR2 SASEGT. V dropped 0 bases and J dropped 7; count of bases not matched to a gene: 6. This CDR3 is 16 amino acids long. DNA of the CDR3: TGTGCCAGCAGTGAAGCTTCGGCGGGGGGGCACGGGGAGCTGTTTTTT. Its protein is CASSEASAGGHGELFF.

The chain is built from TRBV14 and TRBJ1-6, with D perhaps TRBD1 (6 bases). Germline V gene sequence: CDR1 SGHDN, CDR2 FVKESK. V gave up 5 bases and J gave up 14 bases, with 22 bases separating them. This CDR3 has 15 residues. CDR3 sequence reads: CASSEQGSLQRALHF. CDR3 coding DNA: TGTGCCAGCAGCGAACAGGGTTCTCTCCAGCGGGCCCTCCACTTT.

The V gene is TRBV7-9, the J gene TRBJ1-2, with D perhaps TRBD1 (5 bases). The V gene's germline CDR1 is SEHNR and CDR2 FQNEAQ (reference sequence). The CDR3 runs 11 residues. V lost 1 base and J lost 13, with 10 bases in between. The CDR3 coding sequence is TGTGCCAGCAGCTTAGGGGACCCATTCACCTTC. Translation gives CASSLGDPFTF.

The chain is built from TRBV6-5 and TRBJ2-7; D ambiguous. CDR1 and CDR2 from the germline V gene are MNHEY and SVGAGI. The CDR3 is made up of 13 amino acids. Trimming shortened V by 0 bases and J by 4 bases, and 7 bases separated the two germline ends. CDR3 DNA sequence: TGTGCCAGCAGTTACTCGAAGGGTTACGAGCAGTACTTC. It specifies CASSYSKGYEQYF.

The sample holds one count of this clone. This chain connects TRBV5-4 to TRBJ2-1, with D unresolved. Looked up from germline, CDR1 is SGHNT and CDR2 is YYREEE (reference sequence). Trimming removed 0 bases at V and 5 bases at J, with 12 bases between. CDR3 size: 15 residues. The CDR3 nucleotides read TGTGCCAGCAGCTTGGAGGATAGGAGCCACAATGAGCAGTTCTTC. It codes for CASSLEDRSHNEQFF.

The chain combines TRBV29-1 with TRBJ2-3; TRBD2 might be the D (6 bases). The length of the CDR3 is 13 residues. The germline CDR1 and CDR2 sequences are SQVTM and ANQGSEA. V was cut by 4 bases and J by 2 bases, with 10 bases left in between. The CDR3, as DNA: TGCAGCGTTGTGGGGGGAGTCACAGATACGCAGTATTTT. It translates to CSVVGGVTDTQYF.

The V gene is TRBV3-1 (or the pseudogene TRBV3-2), the J gene TRBJ1-2; 8 bases are shared with TRBD1. CDR1 and CDR2 from the germline V gene are LGHDT and YNNKEL (reference sequence). J gave up 2 bases and V 6 bases, and 8 bases lay outside the gene matches. The CDR3 totals 15 residues. The CDR3 nucleotides read TGTGCCAGCAGGTACCAGGGGGCGCTGAACTATGGCTACACCTTC. This gives the protein CASRYQGALNYGYTF.

This chain uses TRBV6-5 with TRBJ1-6; TRBD1 is a possible D gene (5 bases). CDR3 length: 13 amino acids. Germline assignment: CDR1 MNHEY and CDR2 SVGAGI. The V gene lost 7 bases and the J gene lost 10 bases, with 14 bases spanning the gap. Here the CDR3 reads CASNSPRDSPLHF. In DNA form, the CDR3 reads TGTGCCAGCAACTCCCCCAGGGACTCACCCCTCCACTTT.

V is TRBV27 and J is TRBJ2-5; 15 bases map to TRBD2. Germline loops: CDR1 MNHEY, CDR2 SMNVEV (reference sequence). CDR3 size: 16 residues. The V and J ends lost 5 bases and 2 bases, in that order; junction bases with no gene match: 3. The CDR3 sequence: CASSLGLAGGQETQYF. Here the CDR3 DNA reads TGTGCCAGCAGTCTAGGACTAGCGGGGGGGCAAGAGACCCAGTACTTC.

The chain uses TRBV4-1 and TRBJ2-3; 8 bases agree with TRBD2. Germline CDR1 is MGHRA and CDR2 is YSYEKL. V was pared by 0 bases and J by 3 bases, with 11 bases of the junction left unmatched. This CDR3 comprises 18 residues. CDR3 protein: CASSQDGRFAGGTDTQYF. The CDR3 nucleotides read TGCGCCAGCAGCCAAGATGGGAGGTTTGCGGGGGGAACAGATACGCAGTATTTT.

With regard to this clone: Other DNA sequences in the sample encode the same CDR3. The rearrangement uses TRBV24-1 and TRBJ2-5; TRBD1 aligns across 9 bases. The J segment lost 1 base and the V segment lost 7 bases, leaving 9 bases of the junction unmatched. This CDR3 is built from 16 residues. Germline V gene lookup returns CDR1 KGHDR and CDR2 SFDVKD. For the CDR3, the DNA is TGTGCCACCAGCCAAACCCTGGGACAGGGCCAAGAGACCCAGTACTTC. It translates to CATSQTLGQGQETQYF.

In this sample, this clone turned up once. The J gene is TRBJ1-4, the V gene TRBV5-1; TRBD1 matches at 9 bases. V lost 0 bases to trimming and J lost 3 bases; unmatched junction nucleotides: 3. Germline lookup yields CDR1 SGHRS and CDR2 YFSETQ. This CDR3 has 16 amino acids. Written as DNA, the CDR3 is TGCGCCAGCAGCTTGGGACAGGGGGTCGCTAATGAAAAACTGTTTTTT. Amino acids: CASSLGQGVANEKLFF.

This clone was recorded a few times. This sequence joins TRBV15 and TRBJ1-3; possibly TRBD1 for D (5 bases). The ends were cut back, 0 bases at V and 7 bases at J, with 13 bases in the middle. The CDR3 runs to 15 residues. Germline V lookup: CDR1 LNHNV, CDR2 YYDKDF (reference sequence). The CDR3 region has the DNA TGTGCCACCAGCAGAGATTTCCGCGGGGGGAACACCATATATTTT. This codes for CATSRDFRGGNTIYF.

CDR3 amino acids: CASSDQGRGNQPQHF. The CDR3 bases are TGTGCCAGCAGTGACCAGGGTCGGGGCAATCAGCCCCAGCATTTT. The V and J genes are TRBV6-6 and TRBJ1-5; D is possibly TRBD1 (5 bases). V was shortened by 5 bases and J by 2 bases, with 13 bases between the two germline ends. The CDR3 length is 15 residues. Germline V gene data show CDR1 as MNHNY and CDR2 as SVGAGI (reference sequence).

As for this clone: The junction and the germline gene differ at one end; a read error may be behind it. CDR3 loop: CVSSPGIGHDQPQHF. CDR3 nucleotides: TGTGTCAGCAGCCCGGGGATCGGGCATGATCAGCCCCAGCATTTT. This chain joins TRBV5-4 and TRBJ1-5; D not resolved. Germline lookup yields CDR1 SGHNT and CDR2 YYREEE (reference sequence). This CDR3 comprises 15 residues. The full variable domain, with the rest looked up from reference TRBV5-4 and TRBJ1-5, is ETGVTQSPTHLIKTRGQQVTLRCSSQSGHNTVSWYQQALGQGPQFIFQYYREEENGRGNFPPRFSGLQFPNYSSELNVNALELDDSALYLCVSSPGIGHDQPQHFGDGTRLSIL.

The chain combines TRBV19 with TRBJ1-1, with D unclear. This CDR3 region has 15 residues. CDR1 is LNHDA, CDR2 SQIVND, per germline (reference sequence). Trimming removed 3 bases at V and 0 bases at J, with 11 bases between. CDR3 DNA: TGTGCCAGTAGTATTTACGGGTTGATGAACACTGAAGCTTTCTTT. Its protein is CASSIYGLMNTEAFF.

About this clone itself: The same CDR3 can be traced to other DNA sequences in this sample. The gene calls are TRBV11-3 and TRBJ2-5, with D possibly TRBD2 on 5 matching bases. The V gene lost 3 bases and the J gene lost 2 bases, with 16 bases spanning the gap. Germline values: CDR1 SGHNT, CDR2 YENEEA. The CDR3 spans 16 residues. CDR3 sequence (DNA): TGTGCCAGCAGCTTGGAGGCGTCAGTCCGACAAGAGACCCAGTACTTC. It encodes CASSLEASVRQETQYF. Looking up the rest from reference TRBV11-3 and TRBJ2-5 gives the full variable domain: EAGVVQSPRYKIIEKKQPVAFWCNPISGHNTLYWYLQNLGQGPELLIRYENEEAVDDSQLPKDRFSAERLKGVDSTLKIQPAELGDSAVYLCASSLEASVRQETQYFGPGTRLLVL.

This chain connects TRBV7-2 to TRBJ2-3, with D hard to call. The CDR3 contains 13 residues. The ends were cut back, 7 bases at V and 4 bases at J, with 12 bases in the middle. CDR1 and CDR2 (germline): SGHTA, FQGNSA. CDR3 residues: CASTTYTSDTQYF. In nucleotides, the CDR3 is TGTGCCAGCACCACATACACTTCAGATACGCAGTATTTT.